The entry below gives a single T cell receptor beta chain sequence along with its context. Its antigen is unknown. V shed 0 bases and J shed 3 bases, with 9 bases lying between them. This CDR3 contains 15 residues. Germline V CDR1 and CDR2: LGHNA, YNFKEQ. Assay: immunoSEQ multiplex PCR; the TCRdb copy retains only in-frame clones and omits some. The profile shows 110,000 to 150,000 clones, about 93% of them singletons. This sample is part of a study of T cell responses to AZD1222 COVID-19 vaccine. Points from the study as a whole: At baseline, seropositivity was found in only 5 to 7 AZD1222 recipients. Females made up more of the donors, who were largely white British, and clonal diversity may have come out too low.

The genes are TRBV4-2 and TRBJ1-5; D unclear. The clonotype originates from an adult in good health. Sequencing was performed on peripheral blood, taken on day 0 of AZD1222 vaccination. This chain's CDR3 is CASSQEGQNNQPQHF. The CDR3 nucleotides are TGTGCCAGCAGCCAAGAAGGGCAGAACAATCAGCCCCAGCATTTT.